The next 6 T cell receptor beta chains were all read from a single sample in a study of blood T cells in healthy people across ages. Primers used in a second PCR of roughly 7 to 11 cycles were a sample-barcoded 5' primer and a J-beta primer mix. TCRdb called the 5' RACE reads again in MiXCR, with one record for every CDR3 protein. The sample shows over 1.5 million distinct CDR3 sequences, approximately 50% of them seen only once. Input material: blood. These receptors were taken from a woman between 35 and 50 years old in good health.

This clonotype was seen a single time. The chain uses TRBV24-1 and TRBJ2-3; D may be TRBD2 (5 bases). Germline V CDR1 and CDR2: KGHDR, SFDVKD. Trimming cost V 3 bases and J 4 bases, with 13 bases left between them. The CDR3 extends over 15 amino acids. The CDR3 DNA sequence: TGTGCCACCAGTGATGAGGGCAAAGAGGCAGATACGCAGTATTTT. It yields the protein CATSDEGKEADTQYF.

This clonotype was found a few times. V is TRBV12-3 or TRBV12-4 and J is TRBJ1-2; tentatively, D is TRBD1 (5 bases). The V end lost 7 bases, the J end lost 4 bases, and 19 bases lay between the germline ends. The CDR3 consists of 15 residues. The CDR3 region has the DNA TGTGCCAGCACCCTCCGGGACCGACGTCCCTATGGCTACACCTTC. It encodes CASTLRDRRPYGYTF.

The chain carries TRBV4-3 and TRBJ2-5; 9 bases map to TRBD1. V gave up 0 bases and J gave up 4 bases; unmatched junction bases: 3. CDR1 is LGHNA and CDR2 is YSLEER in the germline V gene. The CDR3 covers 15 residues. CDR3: CASSQDGTGPETQYF. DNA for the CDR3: TGCGCCAGCAGCCAAGATGGGACAGGGCCAGAGACCCAGTACTTC.

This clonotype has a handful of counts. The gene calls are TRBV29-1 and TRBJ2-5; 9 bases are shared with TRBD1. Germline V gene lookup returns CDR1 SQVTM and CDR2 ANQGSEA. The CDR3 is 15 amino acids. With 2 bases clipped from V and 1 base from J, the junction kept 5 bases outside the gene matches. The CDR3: CSVEFGTGIQETQYF. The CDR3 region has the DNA TGCAGCGTTGAATTTGGGACAGGGATCCAAGAGACCCAGTACTTC.

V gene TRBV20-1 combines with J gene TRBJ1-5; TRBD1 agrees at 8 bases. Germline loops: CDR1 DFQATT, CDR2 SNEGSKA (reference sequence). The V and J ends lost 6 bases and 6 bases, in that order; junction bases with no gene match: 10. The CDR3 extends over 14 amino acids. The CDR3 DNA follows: TGCAGTGCCGCGGTGGTACAGGGGGTTCAGCCCCAGCATTTT. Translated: CSAAVVQGVQPQHF.

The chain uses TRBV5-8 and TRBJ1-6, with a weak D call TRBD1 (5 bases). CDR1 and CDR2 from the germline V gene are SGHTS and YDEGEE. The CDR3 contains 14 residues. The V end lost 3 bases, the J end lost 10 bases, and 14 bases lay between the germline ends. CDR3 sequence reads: CASSSDIWGSPLHF. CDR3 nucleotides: TGTGCCAGCAGCTCGGACATATGGGGCTCACCCCTCCACTTT.